The 21 T cell receptor beta chains below all came from one sample that was sequenced in a study of cytomegalovirus exposure and HLA in healthy donors. Vbeta (60) and Jbeta (13) primers were used in the PCR. The repertoire was sequenced with immunoSEQ multiplex PCR; TCRdb's copy has only in-frame clones and lacks some. The repertoire includes 100,000 or so clones, around 74% of them detected once, and over 12% sits in the top ten. Sequencing used PBMCs. The receptor set was obtained from a male donor in good health and CMV-seropositive.

The V gene is TRBV7-9, the J gene TRBJ2-7; no clear D gene. The germline gives CDR1 SEHNR, CDR2 FQNEAQ (reference sequence). There are 14 residues in the CDR3. The V and J ends lost 5 bases and 0 bases respectively, with 11 bases between them. The CDR3 is CASSLPGRSYEQYF. In DNA, the CDR3 is TGTGCCAGCAGCCTCCCGGGTCGCTCCTACGAGCAGTACTTC. The whole variable domain, filled in from reference TRBV7-9 and TRBJ2-7, reads DTGVSQNPRHKITKRGQNVTFRCDPISEHNRLYWYRQTLGQGPEFLTYFQNEAQLEKSRLLSDRFSAERPKGSFSTLEIQRTEQGDSAMYLCASSLPGRSYEQYFGPGTRLTVT.

As for this clone: Other DNA sequences in the sample encode the same CDR3. This chain connects TRBV6-1 to TRBJ2-5; 7 bases fit TRBD1. V was clipped by 5 bases and J by 9 bases; unmatched bases: 12. CDR1 is MNHNS and CDR2 is SASEGT in the germline V gene. The length of the CDR3 is 14 residues. The CDR3 DNA reads as TGTGCCAGCAGTCCACCACCACAGGGGACGGCCCAGTACTTC. Translated, it gives CASSPPPQGTAQYF.

The chain links TRBV7-9 to TRBJ1-3; 8 bases match TRBD1. The CDR3 runs to 14 residues. Per germline, CDR1 SEHNR and CDR2 FQNEAQ (reference sequence). Germline trimming cut 5 bases from V and 4 bases from J; bases unmatched to any gene: 4. CDR3 residues: CASSPGTGGNTIYF. CDR3 DNA sequence: TGTGCCAGCAGCCCGGGGACAGGCGGAAACACCATATATTTT. Drawing the rest from reference TRBV7-9 and TRBJ1-3, the complete variable domain is DTGVSQNPRHKITKRGQNVTFRCDPISEHNRLYWYRQTLGQGPEFLTYFQNEAQLEKSRLLSDRFSAERPKGSFSTLEIQRTEQGDSAMYLCASSPGTGGNTIYFGEGSWLTVV.

CDR3 nucleotides: TGTGCCAGCAGCTTAAGGAGGGACAGGGGCTACGAGCAGTACTTC. Protein product: CASSLRRDRGYEQYF. The V call is TRBV7-8, the J call TRBJ2-5, with 10 bases identical to TRBD1. The end of the DNA fits TRBJ2-7 better, so the J call may be wrong. Per germline, CDR1 SGHVS and CDR2 FQNEAQ. This CDR3 has 15 residues.

The chain carries TRBV6-1 and TRBJ2-7, with TRBD2 identical over 9 bases. The CDR3 consists of 14 residues. Losses at the gene ends were 6 bases for V and 6 bases for J; bases not matched to a gene: 9. Germline loops: CDR1 MNHNS, CDR2 SASEGT. The CDR3 coding sequence is TGTGCCAGCAGAAGCGGCGGGGGGGGCGGCGAGCAGTACTTC. Translated: CASRSGGGGGEQYF.

The chain employs TRBV6-1 and TRBJ2-1; TRBD2 aligns across 8 bases. The CDR3 is 14 residues long. V lost 8 bases and J lost 8; bases outside the gene matches: 11. The germline CDR1 and CDR2 sequences are MNHNS and SASEGT. CDR3 sequence (DNA): TGTGCCAGCCGCTCCAGACTAGCGATCCATGAGCAGTTCTTC. The encoded protein is CASRSRLAIHEQFF.

This chain uses TRBV7-9 with TRBJ1-2, with 10 nucleotides matching TRBD1. The CDR3 is 14 amino acids. V shed 5 bases and J 7 bases; nucleotides not matched to a gene: 7. Germline CDR1 is SEHNR and CDR2 is FQNEAQ (reference sequence). The CDR3 coding sequence is TGTGCCAGCAGCCCCAGGACAGGGGGAGGTGGCTACACCTTC. Protein product: CASSPRTGGGGYTF.

The rearrangement joins TRBV30 to TRBJ1-2; tentatively, D is TRBD1 (5 bases). Per the germline V gene, CDR1 is GTSNPN and CDR2 is SVGIG (reference sequence). The CDR3 spans 13 residues. V lost 0 bases and J 5 bases, leaving 10 bases between the germline ends. CDR3 nucleotides: TGTGCCTGGAGTGTGACAGACCAGTATGGCTACACCTTC. Translating it yields CAWSVTDQYGYTF.

The V gene is TRBV7-9, the J gene TRBJ1-1; unclear D gene. CDR3 length equals 13 residues. Trimming removed 2 bases from V and 0 bases from J, with 4 bases in between. Germline values: CDR1 SEHNR, CDR2 FQNEAQ (reference sequence). The CDR3 sequence: CASSLQMNTEAFF. DNA for the CDR3: TGTGCCAGCAGCTTACAGATGAACACTGAAGCTTTCTTT.

This clone has a handful of counts. The chain has TRBV9 and TRBJ1-6; TRBD1 aligns across 9 bases. J was trimmed by 5 bases and V by 4 bases; bases with no gene match: 4. Germline assignment: CDR1 SGDLS and CDR2 YYNGEE. CDR3 length: 15 amino acids. The CDR3: CASSSGTGNNSPLHF. The DNA of the CDR3 is TGTGCCAGCAGCTCAGGGACAGGGAATAATTCACCCCTCCACTTT.

The chain joins TRBV6-1 to TRBJ1-1, with a tentative D call TRBD1 (5 bases). The germline CDR1 and CDR2 sequences are MNHNS and SASEGT. With 6 bases removed from V and 6 bases from J, the gap between germline ends came to 17 bases. The CDR3 length is 14 residues. In nucleotides, the CDR3 is TGTGCCAGCAGGCCACAGGTAAATCCCCCTGAAGCTTTCTTT. Its translation is CASRPQVNPPEAFF.

The rearrangement links TRBV7-2 to TRBJ2-5, with a possible D match to TRBD1 (5 bases). Between the trimmed V and J ends, which lost 1 base and 7 bases, there was a span of 16 bases. This CDR3 is built from 15 residues. The germline V gene encodes CDR1 SGHTA and CDR2 FQGNSA. Here the CDR3 reads CASSLGVGVPGTQYF. CDR3 in DNA: TGTGCCAGCAGCTTAGGGGTAGGGGTCCCGGGGACCCAGTACTTC. Variable domain in full (rest from reference TRBV7-2 and TRBJ2-5): GAGVSQSPSNKVTEKGKDVELRCDPISGHTALYWYRQSLGQGLEFLIYFQGNSAPDKSGLPSDRFSAERTGGSVSTLTIQRTQQEDSAVYLCASSLGVGVPGTQYFGPGTRLLVL.

V gene TRBV6-5 combines with J gene TRBJ2-5; a possible D gene is TRBD2 (7 bases). V was shortened by 2 bases and J by 5 bases, with 12 bases between the two germline ends. Germline CDR1 and CDR2: MNHEY and SVGAGI. This CDR3 is built from 14 residues. CDR3 DNA: TGTGCCAGCAGTTACAACAGGGAGGGGGAGACCCAGTACTTC. This translates into CASSYNREGETQYF.

This clone was picked up one time. This chain uses TRBV2 with TRBJ1-6; 10 bases fit TRBD1. The J segment lost 8 bases and the V segment lost 3 bases, leaving 1 base of the junction unmatched. In germline, CDR1 is SNHLY, CDR2 FYNNEI. This CDR3 comprises 14 residues. The DNA of the CDR3 is TGTGCCAGCAGTGACGGGACAGGGGATTCACCCCTCCACTTT. Its protein product is CASSDGTGDSPLHF.

This clone occurred once. CDR3 sequence (DNA): TGTGCCAGCAGCTTACGGTCAGCGGGGGGGCTTGGGGCCAACGTCCTGACTTTC. Translating gives CASSLRSAGGLGANVLTF. V gene TRBV7-2 combines with J gene TRBJ2-6; 10 positions match TRBD2. This CDR3 contains 18 residues. Germline V gives CDR1 SGHTA, CDR2 FQGNSA. J gave up 3 bases and V 2 bases, and 7 bases lay outside the gene matches.

The J gene is TRBJ2-5, the V gene TRBV5-4, with unresolved D. The CDR3 covers 14 residues. V gave up 0 bases and J gave up 3 bases, with 9 bases separating them. Germline CDR1 and CDR2: SGHNT and YYREEE (reference sequence). CDR3 nucleotide sequence: TGTGCCAGCAGCTTGGGGAGTGGTAAAGAGACCCAGTACTTC. Its translation: CASSLGSGKETQYF.

This clone was counted a single time. CDR3 protein: CASSSGTLGAEAFF. Here the CDR3 DNA reads TGTGCCAGCAGTTCCGGGACTCTGGGCGCTGAAGCTTTCTTT. This sequence joins TRBV5-6 and TRBJ1-1, with TRBD1 as a possible D gene (5 bases). The germline CDR1 and CDR2 sequences are SGHDT and YYEEEE. Between the trimmed V and J ends, which lost 5 bases and 6 bases, there was a span of 17 bases. This CDR3 region has 14 residues.

The gene calls are TRBV7-2 and TRBJ2-1; TRBD2 is a possible D gene (7 bases). Germline V gene lookup returns CDR1 SGHTA and CDR2 FQGNSA. V shed 3 bases and J shed 0 bases, with 12 bases lying between them. The CDR3 covers 16 residues. In DNA, the CDR3 is TGTGCCAGCAGCTTCGGGGGCGGGGGCTCCTACAATGAGCAGTTCTTC. Its translation: CASSFGGGGSYNEQFF.

This clone was seen a single time. The rearrangement uses TRBV7-8 and TRBJ1-2; tentative D call: TRBD1 (5 bases). CDR3 length equals 14 residues. V lost 2 bases and J 1 base, leaving 8 bases between the germline ends. Germline V lookup: CDR1 SGHVS, CDR2 FQNEAQ. The CDR3 DNA reads as TGTGCCAGCAGCTTATCCGACAGTAACTATGGCTACACCTTC. This encodes CASSLSDSNYGYTF. The full variable domain, completed using reference TRBV7-8 and TRBJ1-2, is GAGVSQSPRYKVAKRGQDVALRCDPISGHVSLFWYQQALGQGPEFLTYFQNEAQLDKSGLPSDRFFAERPEGSVSTLKIQRTQQEDSAVYLCASSLSDSNYGYTFGSGTRLTVV.

This clone was recorded a few times. The chain links TRBV6-5 to TRBJ1-4; no definite D call. CDR1 is MNHEY and CDR2 is SVGAGI in the germline V gene. The CDR3 sequence is 14 residues long. V lost 4 bases to trimming and J lost 8 bases, with 14 bases between them. For the CDR3, the DNA is TGTGCCAGCAGTTGGGGAGGCACCGGGGAAAAACTGTTTTTT. It is translated as CASSWGGTGEKLFF.

The chain links TRBV7-7 to TRBJ2-5; 9 bases are a match to TRBD2. Germline-derived CDR1 and CDR2 are SSHAT and FNYEAQ (reference sequence). The ends lost 5 bases at V and 2 bases at J; junction bases unmatched: 6. The CDR3 has 15 amino acids. In DNA form, the CDR3 reads TGTGCCAGCAGCCAGGGTCTAGCGGGGCAAGAGACCCAGTACTTC. It encodes CASSQGLAGQETQYF. Together with reference TRBV7-7 and TRBJ2-5, the CDR3 gives the full variable domain: GAGVSQSPRYKVTKRGQDVTLRCDPISSHATLYWYQQALGQGPEFLTYFNYEAQPDKSGLPSDRFSAERPEGSISTLTIQRTEQRDSAMYRCASSQGLAGQETQYFGPGTRLLVL.